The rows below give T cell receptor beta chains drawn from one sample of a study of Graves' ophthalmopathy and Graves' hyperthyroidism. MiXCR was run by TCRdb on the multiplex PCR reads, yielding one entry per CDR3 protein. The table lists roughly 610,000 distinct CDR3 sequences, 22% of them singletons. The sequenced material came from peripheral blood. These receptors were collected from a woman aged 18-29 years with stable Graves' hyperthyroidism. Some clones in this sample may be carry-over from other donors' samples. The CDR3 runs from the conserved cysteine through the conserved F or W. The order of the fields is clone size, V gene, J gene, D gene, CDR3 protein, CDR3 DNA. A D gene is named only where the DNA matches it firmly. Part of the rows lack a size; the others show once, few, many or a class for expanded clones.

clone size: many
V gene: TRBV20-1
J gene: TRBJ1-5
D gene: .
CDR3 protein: CSAKYGLNSNQPQHF
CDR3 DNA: TGCAGTGCTAAGTATGGACTTAATAGCAATCAGCCCCAGCATTTT

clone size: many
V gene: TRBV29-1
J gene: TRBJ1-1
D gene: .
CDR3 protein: CSVGGGAFNTEAFF
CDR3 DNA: TGCAGCGTTGGGGGTGGGGCATTTAACACTGAAGCTTTCTTT

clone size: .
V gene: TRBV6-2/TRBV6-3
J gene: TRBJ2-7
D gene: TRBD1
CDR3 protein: CASRVRDRDSYEQYF
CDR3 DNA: TGTGCCAGCAGAGTTCGGGACAGGGACTCCTACGAGCAGTACTTC

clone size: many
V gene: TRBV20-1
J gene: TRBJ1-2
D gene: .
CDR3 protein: CSARTGTNYGYTF
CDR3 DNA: TGCAGTGCGCGGACCGGGACCAACTATGGCTACACCTTC

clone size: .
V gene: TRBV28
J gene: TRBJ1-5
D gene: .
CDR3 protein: CVSSPPPGDNQPQHF
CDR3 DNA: TGTGTCAGCAGTCCCCCGCCCGGAGACAATCAGCCCCAGCATTTT

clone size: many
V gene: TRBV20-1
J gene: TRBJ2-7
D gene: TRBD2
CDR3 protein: CSARHGAGGPYEQYF
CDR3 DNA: TGCAGTGCTAGGCACGGAGCGGGAGGCCCCTACGAGCAGTACTTC

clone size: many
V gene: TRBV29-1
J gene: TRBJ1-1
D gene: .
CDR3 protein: CSFSGTSNTEAFF
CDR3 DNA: TGCAGCTTCTCCGGGACATCGAACACTGAAGCTTTCTTT

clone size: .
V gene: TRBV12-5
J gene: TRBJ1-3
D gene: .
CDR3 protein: CASGPRGGGNTIYF
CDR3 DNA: TGTGCTAGTGGTCCCCGGGGGGGAGGAAACACCATATATTTT

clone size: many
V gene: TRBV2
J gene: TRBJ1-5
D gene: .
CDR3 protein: CASNRGAVGQPQHF
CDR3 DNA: TGTGCCAGCAATCGGGGGGCCGTAGGACAGCCCCAGCATTTT

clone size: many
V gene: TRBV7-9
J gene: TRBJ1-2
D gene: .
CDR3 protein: CASSLAPVTDYGYTF
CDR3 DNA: TGTGCCAGCAGCTTAGCCCCTGTAACGGACTATGGCTACACCTTC

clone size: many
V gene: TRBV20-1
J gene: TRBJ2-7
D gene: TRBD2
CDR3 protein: CSARPLAGDLYEQYF
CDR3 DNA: TGCAGTGCTAGACCCCTAGCGGGAGATTTGTACGAGCAGTACTTC

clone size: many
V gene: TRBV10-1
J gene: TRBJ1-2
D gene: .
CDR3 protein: CASSEGLGYGYTF
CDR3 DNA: TGCGCCAGCAGTGAAGGATTGGGCTATGGCTACACCTTC

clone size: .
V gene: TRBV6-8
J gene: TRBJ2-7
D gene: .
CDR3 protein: CASKKGLPFYEQYF
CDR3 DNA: TGTGCCAGCAAAAAGGGCTTACCCTTCTACGAGCAGTACTTC

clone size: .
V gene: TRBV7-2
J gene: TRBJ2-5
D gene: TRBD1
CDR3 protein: CASSFPTGAGVETQYF
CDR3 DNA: TGTGCCAGCAGCTTTCCCACAGGGGCTGGGGTGGAGACCCAGTACTTC

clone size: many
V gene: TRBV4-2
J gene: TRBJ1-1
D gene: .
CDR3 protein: CASSQDVGGAFF
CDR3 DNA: TGTGCCAGCAGCCAAGATGTCGGGGGAGCTTTCTTT

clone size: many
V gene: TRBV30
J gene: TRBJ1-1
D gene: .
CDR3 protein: CAWRAGWSEGKWATEAFF
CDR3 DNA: TGTGCCTGGAGGGCCGGGTGGTCGGAAGGGAAATGGGCCACTGAAGCTTTCTTT

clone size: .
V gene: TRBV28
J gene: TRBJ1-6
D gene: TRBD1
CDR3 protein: CASSATGGHSPLHF
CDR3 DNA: TGTGCCAGCAGTGCGACAGGGGGCCATTCACCCCTCCACTTT

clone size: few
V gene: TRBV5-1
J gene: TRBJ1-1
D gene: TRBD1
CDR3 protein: CASSLGDRSEAFF
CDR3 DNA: TGCGCCAGCAGCTTGGGGGACAGATCTGAAGCTTTCTTT

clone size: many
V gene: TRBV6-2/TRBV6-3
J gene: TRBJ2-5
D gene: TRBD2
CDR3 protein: CASSRGLAGGKTQYF
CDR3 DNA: TGTGCCAGCAGTAGAGGACTAGCGGGAGGAAAGACCCAGTACTTC

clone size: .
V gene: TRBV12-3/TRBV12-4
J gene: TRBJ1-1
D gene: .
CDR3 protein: CASSLAWGVAEAFF
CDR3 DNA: TGTGCCAGCAGTTTAGCTTGGGGCGTGGCTGAAGCTTTCTTT

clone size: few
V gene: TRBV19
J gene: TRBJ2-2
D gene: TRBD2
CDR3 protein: CASSAGLAGGPTGELFF
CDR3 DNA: TGTGCCAGTAGTGCGGGACTAGCGGGAGGGCCCACCGGGGAGCTGTTTTTT

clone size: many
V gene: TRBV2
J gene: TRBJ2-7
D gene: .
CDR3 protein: CASENPGVLREQYF
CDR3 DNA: TGTGCCAGCGAGAATCCCGGGGTCTTACGCGAGCAGTACTTC

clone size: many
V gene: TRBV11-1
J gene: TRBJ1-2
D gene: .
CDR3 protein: CASSLSLGATSNTF
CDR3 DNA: TGTGCCAGCAGCTTATCTCTGGGGGCGACCTCCAACACCTTC

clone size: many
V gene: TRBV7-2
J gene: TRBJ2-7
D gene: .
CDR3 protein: CASSPSWTTYEQYF
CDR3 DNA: TGTGCCAGCAGCCCAAGTTGGACCACCTACGAGCAGTACTTC

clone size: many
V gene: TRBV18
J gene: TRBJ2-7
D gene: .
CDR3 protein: CASSPDRLQQQYF
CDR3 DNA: TGTGCCAGCTCACCAGACAGGCTCCAGCAGCAGTACTTC

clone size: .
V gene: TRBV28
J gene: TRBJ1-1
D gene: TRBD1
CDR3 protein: CASTQGLPEAFF
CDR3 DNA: TGTGCCAGCACACAGGGGTTGCCTGAAGCTTTCTTT

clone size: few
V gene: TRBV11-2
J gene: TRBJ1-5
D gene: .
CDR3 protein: CASSLQGRHNQPQHF
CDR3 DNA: TGTGCCAGCAGCTTACAGGGACGGCACAATCAGCCCCAGCATTTT

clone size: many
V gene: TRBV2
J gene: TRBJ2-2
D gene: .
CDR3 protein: CASSEALSGTSNTGELFF
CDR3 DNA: TGTGCCAGCAGTGAAGCGCTTTCCGGGACATCGAACACCGGGGAGCTGTTTTTT

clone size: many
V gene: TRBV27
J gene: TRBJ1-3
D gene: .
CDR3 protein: CASSLSRTARGTIYF
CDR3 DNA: TGTGCCAGCAGTTTATCGCGGACGGCGAGGGGCACCATATATTTT

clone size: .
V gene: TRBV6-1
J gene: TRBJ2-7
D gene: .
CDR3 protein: CASNWQNDEQYF
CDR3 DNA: TGTGCCAGCAACTGGCAGAACGACGAGCAGTACTTC

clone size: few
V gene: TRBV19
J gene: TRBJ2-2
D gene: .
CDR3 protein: CATEAGELFF
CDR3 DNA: TGTGCCACTGAGGCCGGGGAGCTGTTTTTT

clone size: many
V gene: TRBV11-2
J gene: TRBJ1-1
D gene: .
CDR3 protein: CASSLFLRDQAFF
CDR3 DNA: TGTGCCAGCAGCTTATTCCTCAGGGATCAAGCTTTCTTT

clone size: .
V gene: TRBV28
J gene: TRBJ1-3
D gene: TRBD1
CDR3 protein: CASKVRGQGADTIYF
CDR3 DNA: TGTGCCAGCAAGGTGCGAGGACAGGGGGCCGACACCATATATTTT

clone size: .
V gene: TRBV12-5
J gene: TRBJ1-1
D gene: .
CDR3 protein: CANGSVALSVRGDGTEACF
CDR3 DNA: TGTGCTAATGGTTCGGTAGCTCTTTCGGTGAGGGGGGACGGCACTGAAGCTTGCTTT

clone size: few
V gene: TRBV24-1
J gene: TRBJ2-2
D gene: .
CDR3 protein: CATSDPGRGQTGELFF
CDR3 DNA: TGTGCCACCAGTGACCCAGGAAGAGGGCAAACCGGGGAGCTGTTTTTT

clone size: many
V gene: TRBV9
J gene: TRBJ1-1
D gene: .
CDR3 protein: CASSVGPGDTEAFF
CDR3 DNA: TGTGCCAGCAGCGTGGGGCCGGGGGACACTGAAGCTTTCTTT

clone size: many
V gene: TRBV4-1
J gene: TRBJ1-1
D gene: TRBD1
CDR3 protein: CASSQGFAGTGTEAFF
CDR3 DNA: TGCGCCAGCAGCCAAGGATTCGCAGGGACAGGGACTGAAGCTTTCTTT

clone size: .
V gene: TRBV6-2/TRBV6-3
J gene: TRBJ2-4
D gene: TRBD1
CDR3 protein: CASSYPGQGEDQYF
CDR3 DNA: TGTGCCAGCAGTTACCCGGGACAGGGGGAGGATCAGTACTTC

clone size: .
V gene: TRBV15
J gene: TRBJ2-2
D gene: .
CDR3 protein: CATSRGGAGELFF
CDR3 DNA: TGTGCCACCAGCAGAGGGGGGGCCGGGGAGCTGTTTTTT

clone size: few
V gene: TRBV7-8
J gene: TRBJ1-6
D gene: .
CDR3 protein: CASSAARFSPLHF
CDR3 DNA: TGTGCCAGCAGCGCCGCGCGGTTTTCACCCCTCCACTTT

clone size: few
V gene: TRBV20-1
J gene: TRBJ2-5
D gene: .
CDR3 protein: CSARVARGETRYF
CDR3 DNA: TGCAGTGCTAGAGTGGCGAGGGGGGAGACCCGGTACTTC

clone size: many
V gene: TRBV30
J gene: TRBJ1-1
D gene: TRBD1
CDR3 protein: CAWSGQGVNTEAFF
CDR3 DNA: TGTGCCTGGAGCGGACAGGGCGTGAACACTGAAGCTTTCTTT

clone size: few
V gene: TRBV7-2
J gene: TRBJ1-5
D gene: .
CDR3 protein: CASSLASPAPQHF
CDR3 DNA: TGTGCCAGCAGCTTAGCCAGCCCCGCGCCCCAGCATTTT

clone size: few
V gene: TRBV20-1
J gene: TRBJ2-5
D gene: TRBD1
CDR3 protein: CSARDIANRERQGKTQYF
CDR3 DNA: TGCAGTGCTAGAGATATCGCCAACCGGGAAAGACAGGGAAAGACCCAGTACTTC

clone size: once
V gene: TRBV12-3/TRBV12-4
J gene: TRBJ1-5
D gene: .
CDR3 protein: CASRRGILGPQHF
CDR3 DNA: TGTGCCAGCAGACGGGGTATACTAGGACCCCAGCATTTT

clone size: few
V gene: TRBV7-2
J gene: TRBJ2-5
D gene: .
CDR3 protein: CASSPRTAAQETQYF
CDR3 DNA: TGTGCCAGCAGCCCGCGGACAGCTGCCCAAGAGACCCAGTACTTC

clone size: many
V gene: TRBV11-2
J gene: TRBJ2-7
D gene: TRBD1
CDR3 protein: CASSLPRGGSSSYEQYF
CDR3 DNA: TGTGCCAGCAGCTTACCCCGAGGGGGCTCCTCATCCTACGAGCAGTACTTC

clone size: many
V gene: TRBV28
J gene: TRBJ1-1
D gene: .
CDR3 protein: CASSLPFGQPNTEAFF
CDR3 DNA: TGTGCCAGCAGTTTGCCTTTTGGACAACCGAACACTGAAGCTTTCTTT

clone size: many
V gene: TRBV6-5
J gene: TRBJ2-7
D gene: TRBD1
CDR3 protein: CASSYGDRGLYEQYF
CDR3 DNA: TGTGCCAGCAGTTACGGGGACAGGGGGCTTTACGAGCAGTACTTC

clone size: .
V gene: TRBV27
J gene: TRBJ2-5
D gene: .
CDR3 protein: CASSPHIQETQYF
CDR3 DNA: TGTGCCAGCAGTCCACACATACAAGAGACCCAGTACTTC

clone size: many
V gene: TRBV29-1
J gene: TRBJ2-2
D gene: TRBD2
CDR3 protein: CSVPAGVTTNTGELFF
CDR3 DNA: TGCAGCGTCCCCGCGGGGGTGACAACGAACACCGGGGAGCTGTTTTTT

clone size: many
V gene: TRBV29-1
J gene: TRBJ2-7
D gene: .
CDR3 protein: CSVESPQANSYEQYF
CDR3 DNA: TGCAGCGTTGAAAGCCCCCAGGCTAACTCCTACGAGCAGTACTTC

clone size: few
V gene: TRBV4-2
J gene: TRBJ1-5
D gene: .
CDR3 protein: CASSQEASGGNQPQHF
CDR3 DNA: TGTGCCAGCAGCCAAGAGGCGTCCGGGGGCAATCAGCCCCAGCATTTT

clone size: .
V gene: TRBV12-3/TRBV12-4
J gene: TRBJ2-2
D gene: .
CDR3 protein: CASSLGAGYTGELFF
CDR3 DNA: TGTGCCAGCAGTTTGGGGGCAGGGTACACCGGGGAGCTGTTTTTT

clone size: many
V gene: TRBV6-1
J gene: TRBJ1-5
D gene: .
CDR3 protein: CASSEVGGARQPQHF
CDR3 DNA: TGTGCCAGCAGTGAAGTCGGGGGGGCTCGGCAGCCCCAGCATTTT

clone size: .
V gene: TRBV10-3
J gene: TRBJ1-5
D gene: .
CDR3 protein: CATRGGGNSNQPQHF
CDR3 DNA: TGTGCCACGAGAGGGGGGGGGAATAGCAATCAGCCCCAGCATTTT

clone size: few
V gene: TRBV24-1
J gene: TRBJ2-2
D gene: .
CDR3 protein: CATSDLNANTGELFF
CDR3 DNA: TGTGCCACCAGTGACCTAAACGCGAACACCGGGGAGCTGTTTTTT

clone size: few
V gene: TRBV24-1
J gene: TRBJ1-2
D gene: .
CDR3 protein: CATSGRATNYGYTF
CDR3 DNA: TGTGCCACCAGTGGAAGGGCTACTAACTATGGCTACACCTTC

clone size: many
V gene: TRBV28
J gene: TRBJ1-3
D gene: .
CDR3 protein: CASSLGGHFSGNTIYF
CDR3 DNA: TGTGCCAGCAGTTTAGGGGGTCATTTCTCTGGAAACACCATATATTTT